The clone carrying this T cell receptor beta chain was seen a few times. The data originate from a study of early T cells in non-severe SARS-CoV-2 infection. Each CDR3 protein is one row after TCRdb ran MiXCR on the 5' RACE reads. The sample lists 40,000 to 60,000 distinct CDR3 sequences, roughly 6.1% occurring once. Germline loops: CDR1 LNHDA, CDR2 SQIVND (reference sequence). With 5 bases removed from V and 4 bases from J, the gap between germline ends came to 11 bases. The CDR3 length is 13 residues. The chain joins TRBV19 to TRBJ1-2; unclear D gene. The sequencing here drew on whole blood, taken at baseline. This clonotype was obtained from an adult who was a healthcare worker with PCR-confirmed SARS-CoV-2 infection or an uninfected control (not recorded which). This CDR3 reads CASSRGYGYGYTF. CDR3 sequence (DNA): TGTGCCAGTAGTCGAGGGTACGGCTATGGCTACACCTTC.